Listed below are T cell receptor beta chains from one sample, sequenced in a study of blood T cell repertoires in COVID-19. Sequenced by immunoSEQ multiplex PCR; TCRdb stores in-frame clones only, minus some. Of some 180,000 clones in the sample, 84% are singletons; the top ten hold around 3.1%. The sequencing input was PBMCs or T cells enriched from blood (not recorded which). All receptors come from a young woman who had been exposed to COVID-19. The CDR3 runs from the conserved cysteine through the conserved F or W. Fields, in order: clone size, D gene, J gene, V gene, CDR3 DNA, CDR3 protein. D genes are given only for firm matches. A row's size may be missing; if present it is once, few, many or a size class.

clone size: once; D gene: NA; J gene: TRBJ2-7; V gene: TRBV7-9; CDR3 DNA: TGTGCCAGCAGCTCCGTTTACAGGGAAATTTCCTACGAGCAGTACTTC; CDR3 protein: CASSSVYREISYEQYF
clone size: NA; D gene: NA; J gene: TRBJ2-1; V gene: TRBV3-1/TRBV3-2; CDR3 DNA: TGTGCCAGCAGCCAAGATAGCGGCTCCTACAATGAGCAGTTCTTC; CDR3 protein: CASSQDSGSYNEQFF
clone size: NA; D gene: TRBD1; J gene: TRBJ1-2; V gene: TRBV14; CDR3 DNA: TGTGCCAGCAGCCACCATCCGGGACAGGGATCATATGGCTACACCTTC; CDR3 protein: CASSHHPGQGSYGYTF
clone size: NA; D gene: NA; J gene: TRBJ2-3; V gene: TRBV7-8; CDR3 DNA: TGTGCCAGCAGCTTAGTCGATCCGGGTACAAATACGCAGTATTTT; CDR3 protein: CASSLVDPGTNTQYF
clone size: NA; D gene: NA; J gene: TRBJ1-4; V gene: TRBV2; CDR3 DNA: TGTGCCAGCAGTGAACGGGGGGGCGCTTCTGAAAAACTGTTTTTT; CDR3 protein: CASSERGGASEKLFF
clone size: NA; D gene: NA; J gene: TRBJ2-1; V gene: TRBV5-4; CDR3 DNA: TGTGCCAGCAGCGCGTCGCAGGGTGTAAGGTTCAATGAGCAGTTCTTC; CDR3 protein: CASSASQGVRFNEQFF
clone size: few; D gene: NA; J gene: TRBJ1-6; V gene: TRBV4-3; CDR3 DNA: TGCGCCAGCAGCCAATGGGGAGCGGGGTCACCCCTCCACTTT; CDR3 protein: CASSQWGAGSPLHF
clone size: NA; D gene: NA; J gene: TRBJ1-2; V gene: TRBV18; CDR3 DNA: TGTGCCAGCTCACCTACAGGGTCCCATGGCTACACCTTC; CDR3 protein: CASSPTGSHGYTF
clone size: NA; D gene: NA; J gene: TRBJ1-1; V gene: TRBV19; CDR3 DNA: TGTGCCAGTCTGGGGGGGGACCCTGAAGCTTTCTTT; CDR3 protein: CASLGGDPEAFF
clone size: NA; D gene: TRBD2; J gene: TRBJ2-7; V gene: TRBV15; CDR3 DNA: TGTGCCACCAGGAGGGGCGGGGACTACTACGAGCAGTACTTC; CDR3 protein: CATRRGGDYYEQYF
clone size: NA; D gene: NA; J gene: TRBJ1-1; V gene: TRBV2; CDR3 DNA: TGTGCCAGCAGTGACGAGAAATACACTGAAGCTTTCTTT; CDR3 protein: CASSDEKYTEAFF
clone size: few; D gene: TRBD1; J gene: TRBJ1-2; V gene: TRBV29-1; CDR3 DNA: TGCAGCGTTGTTTTCGTGGGACAGTTTTATGGCTACACCTTC; CDR3 protein: CSVVFVGQFYGYTF
clone size: NA; D gene: NA; J gene: TRBJ2-2; V gene: TRBV2; CDR3 DNA: TGTGCCAAACTAGGCGATACCGGGGAGCTGTTTTTT; CDR3 protein: CAKLGDTGELFF
clone size: NA; D gene: NA; J gene: TRBJ1-2; V gene: TRBV15; CDR3 DNA: TGTGCCACCAGCGGTCCGGAGATATTGAGCTATGGCTACACCTTC; CDR3 protein: CATSGPEILSYGYTF
clone size: NA; D gene: NA; J gene: TRBJ1-4; V gene: TRBV19; CDR3 DNA: TGTGCCAGTTCGGGGCAGGGGTTTGAAAAACTGTTTTTT; CDR3 protein: CASSGQGFEKLFF
clone size: NA; D gene: TRBD1; J gene: TRBJ1-4; V gene: TRBV7-9; CDR3 DNA: TGTGCCAGCAGCTCAACGGACAGGGGGGATGAAAAACTGTTTTTT; CDR3 protein: CASSSTDRGDEKLFF
clone size: few; D gene: NA; J gene: TRBJ1-6; V gene: TRBV27; CDR3 DNA: TGTGCCAGCAGCCGCGGGGGGAATAATTCACCCCTCCACTTT; CDR3 protein: CASSRGGNNSPLHF
clone size: NA; D gene: NA; J gene: TRBJ1-1; V gene: TRBV19; CDR3 DNA: TGTGCCAGTAGCCCCGGGACACCGAACACTGAAGCTTTCTTT; CDR3 protein: CASSPGTPNTEAFF
clone size: NA; D gene: NA; J gene: TRBJ1-2; V gene: TRBV30; CDR3 DNA: TGTGCCTGGACCGCAGGCCAAATTGGTTGGGGCTACACCTTC; CDR3 protein: CAWTAGQIGWGYTF
clone size: NA; D gene: TRBD1; J gene: TRBJ1-2; V gene: TRBV7-9; CDR3 DNA: TGTGCCAGCCAGCCCCCAGGGGGGAGCGGCTACACCTTC; CDR3 protein: CASQPPGGSGYTF
clone size: NA; D gene: TRBD1; J gene: TRBJ2-3; V gene: TRBV5-1; CDR3 DNA: TGCGCCAGCAGCGATCTCCCGCCGGGACAGGGATACACAGATACGCAGTATTTT; CDR3 protein: CASSDLPPGQGYTDTQYF
clone size: NA; D gene: NA; J gene: TRBJ2-1; V gene: TRBV5-1; CDR3 DNA: TGCGCCAGCAGCTTGGATGGCAATTGGTTCTTC; CDR3 protein: CASSLDGNWFF
clone size: few; D gene: TRBD1; J gene: TRBJ1-2; V gene: TRBV6-5; CDR3 DNA: TGTGCCAGCACCCACCCCGGGACAGGCCTTTATGGCTACACCTTC; CDR3 protein: CASTHPGTGLYGYTF
clone size: NA; D gene: NA; J gene: TRBJ1-2; V gene: TRBV2; CDR3 DNA: TGTGCCAGCAGTGATAAGGGGCGAAACTATGGCTACACCTTC; CDR3 protein: CASSDKGRNYGYTF
clone size: NA; D gene: NA; J gene: TRBJ1-3; V gene: TRBV3-1/TRBV3-2; CDR3 DNA: TGTGCCAGCAGCCAAGGGACAGCCTATATCTCTGGAAACACCATATATTTT; CDR3 protein: CASSQGTAYISGNTIYF
clone size: NA; D gene: NA; J gene: TRBJ2-7; V gene: TRBV24-1; CDR3 DNA: TGTGCCACCAGTGATACCGGGCCAGGGGCCGAGCAGTACTTC; CDR3 protein: CATSDTGPGAEQYF
clone size: NA; D gene: NA; J gene: TRBJ2-3; V gene: TRBV19; CDR3 DNA: TGTGCCAGTAGTATGTCCGGGGGACGACTTGGCACAGATACGCAGTATTTT; CDR3 protein: CASSMSGGRLGTDTQYF
clone size: NA; D gene: TRBD2; J gene: TRBJ2-3; V gene: TRBV7-8; CDR3 DNA: TGTGCCAGCAGCTGGGGGACTAGCGGGGGTGAGGATACGCAGTATTTT; CDR3 protein: CASSWGTSGGEDTQYF
clone size: NA; D gene: TRBD1; J gene: TRBJ1-2; V gene: TRBV7-8; CDR3 DNA: TGTGCCAGCAGCCCGGGACAGACAGCTAACTATGGCTACACCTTC; CDR3 protein: CASSPGQTANYGYTF
clone size: NA; D gene: NA; J gene: TRBJ1-1; V gene: TRBV11-2; CDR3 DNA: TGTGCCAGCAGCTTACTCCCCCGAGGGAACGGGGCTGAAGCTTTCTTT; CDR3 protein: CASSLLPRGNGAEAFF
clone size: once; D gene: NA; J gene: TRBJ1-1; V gene: TRBV5-1; CDR3 DNA: TGCGCCAGCAGCTTGTGGCTCGGCAGAAGCGAAAACACTGAAGCTTTCTTT; CDR3 protein: CASSLWLGRSENTEAFF
clone size: NA; D gene: NA; J gene: TRBJ2-7; V gene: TRBV6-1; CDR3 DNA: TGTGCCAGCAGTGAATACTTATGGGGGCTTGCCTCCTACGAGCAGTACTTC; CDR3 protein: CASSEYLWGLASYEQYF
clone size: NA; D gene: TRBD1; J gene: TRBJ2-1; V gene: TRBV18; CDR3 DNA: TGTGCCAGCTCACGAGGGACAGATGTTGAGCAGTTCTTC; CDR3 protein: CASSRGTDVEQFF
clone size: NA; D gene: NA; J gene: TRBJ2-3; V gene: TRBV12-5; CDR3 DNA: TGTGCTAGTGGCCCGTGGGTGGAGAAAGATACGCAGTATTTT; CDR3 protein: CASGPWVEKDTQYF